A selection of T cell receptor beta chains follows, all from one sample in a study of blood T cell repertoires in COVID-19. Method: immunoSEQ multiplex PCR; TCRdb's copy keeps in-frame clones and lacks some. Among about 470,000 clones, roughly nine tenths were seen once, and the ten largest hold roughly 0.7%. Material for sequencing was PBMCs or T cells enriched from blood (not recorded which). All receptors derive from a woman between 18 and 29 years old who had recovered from COVID-19. Both conserved end residues are part of each CDR3.

TRBV6-1	12	TRBJ2-1	CASSDQGYEQFF
TRBV7-8	15	TRBJ1-1	CASSLSTGLRTEAFF
TRBV7-6	14	TRBJ2-7	CASSSRAGYYEQYF
TRBV30	15	TRBJ2-2	CAWSVRAGGSGELFF
TRBV7-9	19	TRBJ2-2	CASSLGVLRQGLNTGELFF
TRBV27	13	TRBJ1-6	CASTEGRNSPLHF
TRBV27	11	TRBJ2-5	CAAGPREAQYF
TRBV7-9	15	TRBJ1-4	CASSTTERFNEKLFF
TRBV5-6	17	TRBJ2-7	CASSLVGGGQGAFEQYF
TRBV25-1	15	TRBJ1-2	CASSDRTGGLDGYTF
TRBV29-1	12	TRBJ1-2	CSVAGFRYGYTF
TRBV28	11	TRBJ1-5	CASSLRQPQHF
TRBV19	17	TRBJ1-2	CATSTGNPTAFNYGYTF
TRBV9	15	TRBJ2-5	CASSVGSGVQETQYF
TRBV2	15	TRBJ1-2	CASSEIGQPNYGYTF
TRBV9	14	TRBJ2-7	CASSPTGTSYEQYF
TRBV2	14	TRBJ1-1	CASSWTGPRTEAFF
TRBV28	14	TRBJ1-1	CASSSQGRYTEAFF
TRBV7-2	14	TRBJ2-3	CASSPTPSTDTQYF
TRBV12-5	15	TRBJ2-1	CASDGGGVRPNEQFF
TRBV18	17	TRBJ1-3	CASSPTFDRGSGNTIYF
TRBV7-8	13	TRBJ2-3	CASSRLAGGAQYF
TRBV5-4	15	TRBJ2-5	CASSFSPVEKETQYF